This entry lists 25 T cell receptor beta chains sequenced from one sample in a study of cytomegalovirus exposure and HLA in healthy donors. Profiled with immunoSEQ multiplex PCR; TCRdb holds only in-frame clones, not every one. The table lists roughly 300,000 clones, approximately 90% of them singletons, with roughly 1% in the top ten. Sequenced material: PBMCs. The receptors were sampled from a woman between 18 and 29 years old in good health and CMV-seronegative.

The CDR3: CATSKRLAGAFLQETQYF. The CDR3 DNA sequence: TGTGCCACCAGCAAAAGATTAGCGGGGGCCTTCTTACAAGAGACCCAGTACTTC. V is TRBV15 and J is TRBJ2-5, with TRBD2 identical over 9 bases. The trim removed 4 bases at V and 2 bases at J, leaving 14 bases unmatched. Germline V gives CDR1 LNHNV, CDR2 YYDKDF (reference sequence). The CDR3 extends over 18 amino acids.

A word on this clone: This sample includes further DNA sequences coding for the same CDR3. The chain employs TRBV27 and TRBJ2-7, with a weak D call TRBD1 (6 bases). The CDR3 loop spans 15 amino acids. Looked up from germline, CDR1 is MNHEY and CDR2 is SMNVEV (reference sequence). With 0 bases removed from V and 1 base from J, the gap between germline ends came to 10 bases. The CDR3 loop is CASSLSWGLSYEQYF. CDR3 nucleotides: TGTGCCAGCAGTTTATCATGGGGGCTTTCCTACGAGCAGTACTTC.

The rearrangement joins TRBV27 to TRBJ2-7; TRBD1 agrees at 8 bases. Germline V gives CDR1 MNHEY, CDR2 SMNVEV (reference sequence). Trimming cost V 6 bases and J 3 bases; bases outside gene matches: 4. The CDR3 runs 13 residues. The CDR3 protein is CASRLGQDYEQYF. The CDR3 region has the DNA TGTGCCAGCAGGCTGGGACAGGACTACGAGCAGTACTTC.

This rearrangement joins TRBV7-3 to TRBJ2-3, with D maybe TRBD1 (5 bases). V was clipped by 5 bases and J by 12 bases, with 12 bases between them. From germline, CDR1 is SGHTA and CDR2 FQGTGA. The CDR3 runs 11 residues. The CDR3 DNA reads TGTGCCAGCAGCGCAGAAGACAGACAGTATTTT. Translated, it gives CASSAEDRQYF.

The CDR3 loop is CASSLSRMETQYF. DNA of the CDR3: TGTGCCAGCAGTTTATCGAGGATGGAGACCCAGTACTTC. J is TRBJ2-5 and V is TRBV27; no firm D call. CDR3 size: 13 residues. CDR1 and CDR2 (germline): MNHEY, SMNVEV (reference sequence). V was cut by 0 bases and J by 5 bases, with 7 bases left in between.

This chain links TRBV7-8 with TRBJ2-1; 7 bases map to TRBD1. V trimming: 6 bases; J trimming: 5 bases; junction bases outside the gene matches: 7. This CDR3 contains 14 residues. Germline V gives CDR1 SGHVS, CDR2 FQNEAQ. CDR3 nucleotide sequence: TGTGCCAGCAGTTCCCGGGACAGACACAATGAGCAGTTCTTC. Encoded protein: CASSSRDRHNEQFF.

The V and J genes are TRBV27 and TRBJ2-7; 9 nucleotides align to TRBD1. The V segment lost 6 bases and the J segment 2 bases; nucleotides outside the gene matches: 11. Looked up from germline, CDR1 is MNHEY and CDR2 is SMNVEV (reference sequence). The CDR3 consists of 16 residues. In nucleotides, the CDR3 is TGTGCCAGCAGCCGACGACGGGACAGGGCGACCTACGAGCAGTACTTC. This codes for CASSRRRDRATYEQYF.

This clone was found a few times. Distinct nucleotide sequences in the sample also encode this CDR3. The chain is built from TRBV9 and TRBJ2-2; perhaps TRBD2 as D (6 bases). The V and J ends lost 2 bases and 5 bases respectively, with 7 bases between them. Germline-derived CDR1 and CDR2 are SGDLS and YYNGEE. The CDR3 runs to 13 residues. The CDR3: CASSVGGTGELFF. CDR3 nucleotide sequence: TGTGCCAGCAGCGTCGGGGGTACCGGGGAGCTGTTTTTT. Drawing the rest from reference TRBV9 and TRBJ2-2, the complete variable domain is DSGVTQTPKHLITATGQRVTLRCSPRSGDLSVYWYQQSLDQGLQFLIQYYNGEERAKGNILERFSAQQFPDLHSELNLSSLELGDSALYFCASSVGGTGELFFGEGSRLTVL.

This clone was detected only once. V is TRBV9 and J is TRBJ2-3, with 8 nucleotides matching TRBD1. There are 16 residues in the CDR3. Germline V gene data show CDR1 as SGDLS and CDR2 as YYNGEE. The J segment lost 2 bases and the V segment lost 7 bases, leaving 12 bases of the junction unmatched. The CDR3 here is CASAIDRDRLTDTQYF. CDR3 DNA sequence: TGTGCCAGCGCCATCGACCGGGACAGGCTCACAGATACGCAGTATTTT. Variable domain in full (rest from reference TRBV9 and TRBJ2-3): DSGVTQTPKHLITATGQRVTLRCSPRSGDLSVYWYQQSLDQGLQFLIQYYNGEERAKGNILERFSAQQFPDLHSELNLSSLELGDSALYFCASAIDRDRLTDTQYFGPGTRLTVL.

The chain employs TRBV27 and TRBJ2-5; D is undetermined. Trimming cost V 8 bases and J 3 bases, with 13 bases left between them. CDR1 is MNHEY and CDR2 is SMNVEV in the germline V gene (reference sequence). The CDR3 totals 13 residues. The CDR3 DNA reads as TGTGCCAGCGCCGTTGGCAGGAAAGAGACCCAGTACTTC. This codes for CASAVGRKETQYF.

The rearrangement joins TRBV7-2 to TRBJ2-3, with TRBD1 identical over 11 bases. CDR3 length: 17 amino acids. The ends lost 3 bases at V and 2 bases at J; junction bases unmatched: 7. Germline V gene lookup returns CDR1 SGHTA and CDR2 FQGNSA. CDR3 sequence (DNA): TGTGCCAGCAGCTTGGCCGGGACAGGGGGTAACACAGATACGCAGTATTTT. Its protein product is CASSLAGTGGNTDTQYF.

The CDR3 protein is CASSLVGRSGTEAFF. The DNA of the CDR3 is TGTGCCAGCAGCTTAGTGGGCCGTTCGGGGACTGAAGCTTTCTTT. The chain combines TRBV7-9 with TRBJ1-1; no firm D call. Trimming took off 1 base at V and 5 bases at J, with 14 bases between the two ends. Germline CDR1 and CDR2: SEHNR and FQNEAQ (reference sequence). The CDR3 totals 15 residues.

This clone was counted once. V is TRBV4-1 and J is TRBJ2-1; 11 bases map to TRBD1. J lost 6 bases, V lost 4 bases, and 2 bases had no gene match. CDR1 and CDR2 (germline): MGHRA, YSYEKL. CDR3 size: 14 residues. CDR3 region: CASSRGTGGNEQFF. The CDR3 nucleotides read TGCGCCAGCAGCCGAGGGACAGGGGGCAATGAGCAGTTCTTC.

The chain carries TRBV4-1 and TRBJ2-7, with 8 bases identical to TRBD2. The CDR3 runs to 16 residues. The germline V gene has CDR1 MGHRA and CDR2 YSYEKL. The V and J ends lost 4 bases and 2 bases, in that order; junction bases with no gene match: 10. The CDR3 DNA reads TGCGCCAGCAGCCGAGGAACTAGCGGATTTACCTACGAGCAGTACTTC. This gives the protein CASSRGTSGFTYEQYF.

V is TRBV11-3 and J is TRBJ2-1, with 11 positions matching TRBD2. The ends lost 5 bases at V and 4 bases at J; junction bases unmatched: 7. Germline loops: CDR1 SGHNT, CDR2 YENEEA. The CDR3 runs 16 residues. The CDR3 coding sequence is TGTGCCAGCAGCGGCAAAAGACTAGCGGGGTACAATGAGCAGTTCTTC. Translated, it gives CASSGKRLAGYNEQFF.

In DNA, the CDR3 is TGTGCCAGCAGTCTTATCCAGGGGGCCAACACCATATATTTT. It codes for CASSLIQGANTIYF. V is TRBV28 and J is TRBJ1-3; 8 positions agree with TRBD1. Germline V lookup: CDR1 MDHEN, CDR2 SYDVKM. The CDR3 is 14 residues long. Trimming cost V 5 bases and J 7 bases; bases outside gene matches: 7.

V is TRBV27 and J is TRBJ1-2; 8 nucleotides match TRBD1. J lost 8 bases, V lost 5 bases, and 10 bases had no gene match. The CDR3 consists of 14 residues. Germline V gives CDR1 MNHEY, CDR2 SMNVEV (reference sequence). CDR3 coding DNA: TGTGCCAGCAGTCAGAACAGGGGGGAGGGGGGCTACACCTTC. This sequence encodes CASSQNRGEGGYTF.

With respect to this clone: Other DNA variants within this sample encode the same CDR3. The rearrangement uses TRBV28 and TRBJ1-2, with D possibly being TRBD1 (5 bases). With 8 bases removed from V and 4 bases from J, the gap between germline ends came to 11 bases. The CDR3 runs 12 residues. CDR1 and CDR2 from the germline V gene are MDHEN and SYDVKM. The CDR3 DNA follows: TGTGCCAGCTCCCTTCAGGGCTATGGCTACACCTTC. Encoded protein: CASSLQGYGYTF.

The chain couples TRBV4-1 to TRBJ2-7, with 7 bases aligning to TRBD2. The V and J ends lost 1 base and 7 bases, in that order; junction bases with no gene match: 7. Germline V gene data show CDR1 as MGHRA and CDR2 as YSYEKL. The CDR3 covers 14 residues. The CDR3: CASSQVAGPWEQYF. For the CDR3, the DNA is TGCGCCAGCAGCCAAGTAGCGGGCCCCTGGGAGCAGTACTTC.

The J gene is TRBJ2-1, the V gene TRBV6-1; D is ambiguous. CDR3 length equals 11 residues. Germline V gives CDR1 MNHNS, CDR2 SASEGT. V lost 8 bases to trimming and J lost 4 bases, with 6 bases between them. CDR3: CASAGYNEQFF. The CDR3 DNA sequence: TGTGCCAGCGCAGGTTACAATGAGCAGTTCTTC.

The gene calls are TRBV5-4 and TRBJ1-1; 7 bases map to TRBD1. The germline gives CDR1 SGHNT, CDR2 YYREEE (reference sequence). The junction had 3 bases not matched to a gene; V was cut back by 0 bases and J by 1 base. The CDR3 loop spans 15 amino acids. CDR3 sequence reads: CASSLAGTANTEAFF. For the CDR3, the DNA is TGTGCCAGCAGCTTGGCCGGGACAGCGAACACTGAAGCTTTCTTT. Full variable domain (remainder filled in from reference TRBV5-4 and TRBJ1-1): ETGVTQSPTHLIKTRGQQVTLRCSSQSGHNTVSWYQQALGQGPQFIFQYYREEENGRGNFPPRFSGLQFPNYSSELNVNALELDDSALYLCASSLAGTANTEAFFGQGTRLTVV.

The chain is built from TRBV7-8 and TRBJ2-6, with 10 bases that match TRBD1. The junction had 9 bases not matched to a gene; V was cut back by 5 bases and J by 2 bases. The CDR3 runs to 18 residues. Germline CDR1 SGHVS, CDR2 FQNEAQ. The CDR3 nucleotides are TGTGCCAGCAGCCCCTCCGGGACAGGGGTGGCTGGGGCCAACGTCCTGACTTTC. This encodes CASSPSGTGVAGANVLTF.

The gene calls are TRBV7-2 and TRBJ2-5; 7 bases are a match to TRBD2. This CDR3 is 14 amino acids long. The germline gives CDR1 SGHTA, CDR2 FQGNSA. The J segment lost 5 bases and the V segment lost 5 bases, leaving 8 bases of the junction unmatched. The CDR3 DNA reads TGTGCCAGCAGCCCCTGGGGGGGGGACGAGACCCAGTACTTC. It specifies CASSPWGGDETQYF.

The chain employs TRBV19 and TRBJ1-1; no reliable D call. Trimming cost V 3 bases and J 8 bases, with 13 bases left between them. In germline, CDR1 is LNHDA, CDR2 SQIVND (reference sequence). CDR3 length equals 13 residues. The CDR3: CASSMAGGWEAFF. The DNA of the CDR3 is TGTGCCAGTAGTATGGCAGGAGGTTGGGAAGCTTTCTTT.

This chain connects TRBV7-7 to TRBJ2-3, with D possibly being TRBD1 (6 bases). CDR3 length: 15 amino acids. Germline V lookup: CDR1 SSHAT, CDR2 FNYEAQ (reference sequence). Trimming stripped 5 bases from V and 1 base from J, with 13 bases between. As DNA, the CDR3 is TGTGCCAGCAGCACGGGACAAGGGGGCACAGATACGCAGTATTTT. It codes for CASSTGQGGTDTQYF.